This passage covers 27 T cell receptor beta chains from one sample sequenced in a study of blood T cells in healthy people across ages. Primed by a sample-barcoded 5' primer and a J-beta primer mix, a second PCR proceeded for about 7 to 11 cycles. MiXCR, applied by TCRdb to the 5' RACE reads, yields one record per CDR3 protein. Counted here are 1.5 million to 2 million distinct CDR3 sequences, roughly 30% occurring once; the ten biggest clones make up approximately 7.7%. Material: blood. The receptor source for this set is a woman aged 25 to 39 in good health.

This clonotype showed up many times. CDR3 in amino acids: CASSQGLAGVNEQFF. For the CDR3, the DNA is TGTGCCAGCAGCCAGGGACTAGCGGGAGTCAATGAGCAGTTCTTC. The chain employs TRBV7-2 and TRBJ2-1, with 14 nucleotides matching TRBD2. Trimming removed 5 bases from V and 6 bases from J; junction bases left unmatched: 3. This CDR3 has 15 residues. Germline loops: CDR1 SGHTA, CDR2 FQGNSA.

CDR3 DNA sequence: TGTGCCAGCGGATGGAGCTCCTACAATGAGCAGTTCTTC. The encoded protein is CASGWSSYNEQFF. The chain uses TRBV7-6 and TRBJ2-1; D remains unclear. CDR3 length: 13 amino acids. Between the trimmed V and J ends, which lost 8 bases and 0 bases, there was a span of 8 bases. Germline assignment: CDR1 SGHVS and CDR2 FNYEAQ.

The genes are TRBV10-3 and TRBJ1-2; D not resolved. The CDR3 covers 13 residues. With 8 bases removed from V and 0 bases from J, the gap between germline ends came to 10 bases. Germline V gene data show CDR1 as ENHRY and CDR2 as SYGVKD. CDR3 bases: TGTGCCATCGGTGTGTTATCTAACTATGGCTACACCTTC. Translated: CAIGVLSNYGYTF.

This clonotype was counted many times. The chain links TRBV12-3 or TRBV12-4 to TRBJ2-7, with 7 bases lining up with TRBD2. The CDR3 runs to 13 residues. The ends lost 5 bases at V and 4 bases at J; junction bases unmatched: 5. CDR3 DNA: TGTGCCAGCAGTCCCGGGACTAAATACGAGCAGTACTTC. As protein: CASSPGTKYEQYF.

The chain is built from TRBV19 and TRBJ2-1; D is perhaps TRBD1 or TRBD2 (5 bases each). With 7 bases removed from V and 9 bases from J, the gap between germline ends came to 19 bases. Germline CDR1 reads LNHDA; CDR2 reads SQIVND (reference sequence). The CDR3 covers 14 residues. The CDR3 reads CASTWGWESGEQFF. The CDR3 bases are TGTGCCAGTACCTGGGGGTGGGAGAGCGGTGAGCAGTTCTTC.

In its sample, this clonotype was seen a few times. The rearrangement links TRBV20-1 to TRBJ2-7, with D possibly being TRBD1 (6 bases). V lost 0 bases to trimming and J lost 2 bases, with 11 bases between them. Germline CDR1 and CDR2: DFQATT and SNEGSKA (reference sequence). CDR3 size: 14 residues. The CDR3 loop is CSARDQDRPYEQYF. The CDR3 nucleotides read TGCAGTGCTAGAGATCAAGACAGGCCCTACGAGCAGTACTTC.

The chain combines TRBV29-1 with TRBJ2-3; a weak D match, TRBD1 (5 bases). The CDR3 spans 15 residues. Germline V gene sequence: CDR1 SQVTM, CDR2 ANQGSEA. With 4 bases removed from V and 2 bases from J, the gap between germline ends came to 16 bases. Written as DNA, the CDR3 is TGCAGCGTTGTATTGGCAGGGTACTCCACAGATACGCAGTATTTT. It yields the protein CSVVLAGYSTDTQYF.

In the case of this clonotype: A much more abundant neighbour one base away suggests this may be a read error. The chain is built from TRBV4-1 and TRBJ2-7; 10 nucleotides line up with TRBD2. Germline loops: CDR1 MGHRA, CDR2 YSYEKL. The CDR3 extends over 21 amino acids. V was clipped by 4 bases and J by 7 bases; unmatched bases: 28. Here the CDR3 DNA reads TGCGCCAGCAGCCGCAGACAGCCCGAGCGGGAGGGCCTCGAGGGCTACAATGAGCAGTACTTC. This sequence encodes CASSRRQPEREGLEGYNEQYF.

This clonotype was seen many times. The chain recombines TRBV20-1 with TRBJ2-5; D is uncertain. V shed 3 bases and J shed 1 base, with 21 bases lying between them. The CDR3 runs to 17 residues. Germline-derived CDR1 and CDR2 are DFQATT and SNEGSKA (reference sequence). The CDR3 DNA reads as TGCAGTGCTAGCGAAACAGTAGTCCTACGCCGCCAAGAGACCCAGTACTTC. It is translated as CSASETVVLRRQETQYF.

This clonotype was seen more than once but under ten times. This chain joins TRBV5-6 and TRBJ2-7; D might be TRBD1 (6 bases). In germline, CDR1 is SGHDT, CDR2 YYEEEE. V lost 4 bases, J lost 6 bases, and 17 bases lay in between. The CDR3 covers 14 residues. CDR3 sequence: CASSQWTASGEQYF. In DNA form, the CDR3 reads TGTGCCAGCAGCCAATGGACAGCCTCGGGCGAGCAGTACTTC.

V gene TRBV25-1 combines with J gene TRBJ1-6, with 7 positions matching TRBD1. This CDR3 comprises 16 residues. Trimming cost V 3 bases and J 6 bases; bases outside gene matches: 8. Germline lookup yields CDR1 MGHDK and CDR2 SYGVNS. The CDR3 reads CASSDPRGGINSPLHF. The CDR3 region has the DNA TGTGCCAGCAGTGATCCCCGAGGGGGCATTAATTCACCCCTCCACTTT. The variable domain in full, completed from reference TRBV25-1 and TRBJ1-6, reads EADIYQTPRYLVIGTGKKITLECSQTMGHDKMYWYQQDPGMELHLIHYSYGVNSTEKGDLSSESTVSRIRTEHFPLTLESARPSHTSQYLCASSDPRGGINSPLHFGNGTRLTVT.

There are a few counts of this clonotype. The chain recombines TRBV5-1 with TRBJ2-1, with D unresolved. The CDR3 extends over 12 amino acids. The V end was cut by 0 bases, the J end by 9 bases, with 7 bases between. CDR1 is SGHRS, CDR2 YFSETQ, per germline. CDR3 in amino acids: CASSLGNSEQFF. CDR3 bases: TGCGCCAGCAGCTTGGGGAACAGTGAGCAGTTCTTC.

The chain uses TRBV5-1 and TRBJ1-2; no firm D call. Trimming stripped 0 bases from V and 12 bases from J, with 15 bases between. In germline, CDR1 is SGHRS, CDR2 YFSETQ. This CDR3 has 13 residues. Here the CDR3 DNA reads TGCGCCAGCAGCTTGGTAGGGCCTCCTGTCCACACCTTC. Amino acids: CASSLVGPPVHTF.

This chain uses TRBV4-2 with TRBJ1-3; no clear D. The CDR3 extends over 12 amino acids. The germline V and J ends were trimmed by 4 bases and 9 bases, with 10 bases remaining between them. Germline V gene lookup returns CDR1 LGHNA and CDR2 YNFKEQ. This CDR3 reads CASSPRLGTIYF. In DNA form, the CDR3 reads TGTGCCAGCAGCCCCAGGCTTGGCACCATATATTTT.

The V gene is TRBV2, the J gene TRBJ2-1; perhaps TRBD1 as D (6 bases). The length of the CDR3 is 14 residues. V lost 6 bases, J lost 10 bases, and 19 bases lay in between. CDR1 is SNHLY, CDR2 FYNNEI, per germline. The CDR3 sequence is CASSLIRDGTEQFF. For the CDR3, the DNA is TGTGCCAGCAGCCTAATCCGGGACGGGACAGAGCAGTTCTTC.

This clonotype was picked up one time. The chain combines TRBV9 with TRBJ2-3, with D maybe TRBD1 (5 bases). Trimming stripped 4 bases from V and 2 bases from J, with 11 bases between. CDR1 is SGDLS, CDR2 YYNGEE, per germline. The CDR3 extends over 14 amino acids. In DNA form, the CDR3 reads TGTGCCAGCAGCTACCGACAGCACACAGATACGCAGTATTTT. Its translation: CASSYRQHTDTQYF.

This chain links TRBV20-1 with TRBJ1-5, with D hard to call. Trimming took 5 bases from V and 2 from J, leaving 16 bases between them. CDR3 size: 15 residues. Germline V gene data show CDR1 as DFQATT and CDR2 as SNEGSKA (reference sequence). Here the CDR3 DNA reads TGCAGTGCTGAAGCCCGGTCCCAGGGCAATCAGCCCCAGCATTTT. Its protein is CSAEARSQGNQPQHF.

For this clonotype: This may arise from a read error, as a much more abundant clone is one base away. The J gene is TRBJ2-2, the V gene TRBV9, with 8 bases fitting TRBD2. CDR1 is SGDLS and CDR2 is YYNGEE in the germline V gene. The CDR3 contains 15 residues. The CDR3 DNA reads as TGTGCCAGCAGCGTCGGGGGGGCAAACACCGGGGAGCGGTTTTTT. It is translated as CASSVGGANTGERFF.

This clonotype was detected ten times or more. J is TRBJ2-5 and V is TRBV6-5, with 7 bases aligning to TRBD2. Looked up from germline, CDR1 is MNHEY and CDR2 is SVGAGI. The CDR3 covers 14 residues. V shed 6 bases, J shed 4 bases, and the junction held 8 bases outside the gene matches. The CDR3 coding sequence is TGTGCCAGCAGAACCGGACTAGTGGGAGAGACCCAGTACTTC. It codes for CASRTGLVGETQYF.

In this sample, this clonotype turned up a few times. V gene TRBV20-1 combines with J gene TRBJ2-3; D possibly corresponds to TRBD2 (5 bases). Deletions cut 6 bases from V and 3 bases from J, with 16 bases between. The CDR3 runs to 14 residues. Per the germline V gene, CDR1 is DFQATT and CDR2 is SNEGSKA (reference sequence). Here the CDR3 reads CSALSPRGTDTQYF. The CDR3 DNA reads TGCAGTGCCCTGTCCCCTCGGGGTACAGATACGCAGTATTTT.

The chain links TRBV29-1 to TRBJ1-1; D is perhaps TRBD1 (5 bases). The length of the CDR3 is 12 residues. In germline, CDR1 is SQVTM, CDR2 ANQGSEA. Trimming cost V 5 bases and J 4 bases, with 11 bases left between them. CDR3: CSVPHGGTEAFF. The DNA for the CDR3 is TGCAGCGTTCCTCACGGGGGCACTGAAGCTTTCTTT. The complete variable domain, with remaining parts taken from reference TRBV29-1 and TRBJ1-1, reads SAVISQKPSRDICQRGTSLTIQCQVDSQVTMMFWYRQQPGQSLTLIATANQGSEATYESGFVIDKFPISRPNLTFSTLTVSNMSPEDSSIYLCSVPHGGTEAFFGQGTRLTVV.

This clonotype was counted a few times. CDR3 loop: CASSVSGTGNEKLFF. For the CDR3, the DNA is TGTGCCAGCAGCGTATCCGGGACTGGTAATGAAAAACTGTTTTTT. The chain couples TRBV28 to TRBJ1-4, with D possibly being TRBD1 (5 bases). This CDR3 spans 15 amino acids. Germline V gene sequence: CDR1 MDHEN, CDR2 SYDVKM. The V end lost 6 bases, the J end lost 4 bases, and 15 bases lay between the germline ends.

The rearrangement uses TRBV12-3 or TRBV12-4 and TRBJ1-1; TRBD1 is a possible D gene (5 bases). Trimming removed 7 bases at V and 5 bases at J, with 14 bases between. CDR3 length: 13 residues. The CDR3 is CASIKRGGTEAFF. The CDR3, as DNA: TGTGCCAGCATAAAGCGCGGGGGAACTGAAGCTTTCTTT.

This clonotype has only a few counts. This sequence joins TRBV6-6 and TRBJ1-6; 7 bases align to TRBD1. The CDR3 is made up of 12 amino acids. Germline CDR1 MNHNY, CDR2 SVGAGI (reference sequence). V gave up 2 bases and J gave up 14 bases; unmatched junction bases: 3. The CDR3 sequence: CASSYKGAALHF. CDR3 DNA sequence: TGTGCCAGCAGTTACAAGGGGGCAGCCCTCCACTTT.

The gene calls are TRBV27 and TRBJ2-1, with TRBD2 identical over 8 bases. The V gene's germline CDR1 is MNHEY and CDR2 SMNVEV (reference sequence). This CDR3 comprises 14 residues. Trimming took 1 base from V and 9 from J; bases not matched to a gene: 5. The CDR3: CASSLYGRAGEQFF. The CDR3 DNA is TGTGCCAGCAGTTTATACGGGAGGGCCGGTGAGCAGTTCTTC.

This clonotype was detected only a few times. The chain employs TRBV30 and TRBJ2-1; the D gene could be TRBD1 or TRBD2 (5 bases each). Trimming left V 7 bases short and J 6 bases short, with 22 bases between. Looked up from germline, CDR1 is GTSNPN and CDR2 is SVGIG (reference sequence). This CDR3 has 15 amino acids. CDR3: CAYGLGTVRGNEQFF. Written as DNA, the CDR3 is TGTGCCTACGGCCTTGGAACAGTGAGGGGCAATGAGCAGTTCTTC.

V usage is TRBV20-1 and J usage is TRBJ1-6; D might be TRBD1 (6 bases). With 0 bases removed from V and 7 bases from J, the gap between germline ends came to 10 bases. The CDR3 spans 14 residues. CDR1 and CDR2 (germline): DFQATT, SNEGSKA (reference sequence). CDR3 in amino acids: CSARDRGENSPLHF. CDR3 DNA: TGCAGTGCTAGAGACAGGGGCGAAAATTCACCCCTCCACTTT.